A single TCR beta chain is shown here with its context. Measured with immunoSEQ multiplex PCR; TCRdb has only the in-frame clones, and not every one. The sample lists more than 250,000 clones; around 86% were seen once. This entry is derived from a study of blood T cell repertoires in COVID-19. The V end was cut by 4 bases, the J end by 0 bases, with 13 bases between. CDR1 and CDR2 from the germline V gene are SNHLY and FYNNEI. This CDR3 has 15 amino acids. The J gene is TRBJ2-7, the V gene TRBV2; tentatively, D is TRBD2 (7 bases). This clonotype originated in a woman aged 50 to 60 with acute or convalescent COVID-19. The source material was peripheral blood. Here the CDR3 reads CASSVGGALSYEQYF. The CDR3 DNA sequence: TGTGCCAGCAGTGTAGGGGGGGCCCTCTCCTACGAGCAGTACTTC.